A single sample is the source of the 30 T cell receptor beta chains below, sequenced in a study of shared clonotypes between healthy human individuals. Sequenced by immunoSEQ multiplex PCR; TCRdb stores in-frame clones only, minus some. The sample contains hundreds of thousands of clones, about 80% of which appear only once. Sample: memory CD4+ T cells sorted from blood. Subset here: CD45RA-negative fraction. The receptors come from a woman younger than 45 in good health.

The chain has TRBV10-3 and TRBJ1-1, with D unclear. There are 14 residues in the CDR3. Trimming took off 0 bases at V and 5 bases at J, with 10 bases between the two ends. CDR1 and CDR2 (germline): ENHRY, SYGVKD. This CDR3 is CAISESMGWTEAFF. CDR3 coding DNA: TGTGCCATCAGTGAGTCGATGGGGTGGACTGAAGCTTTCTTT.

This clone has only a few counts. The V gene is TRBV9, the J gene TRBJ2-7; possibly TRBD2 for D (6 bases). With 5 bases removed from V and 2 bases from J, the gap between germline ends came to 14 bases. The CDR3 covers 14 residues. CDR1 is SGDLS and CDR2 is YYNGEE in the germline V gene. The CDR3 spells CASSQDGSTYEQYF. DNA for the CDR3: TGTGCCAGCAGTCAGGACGGGAGCACCTACGAGCAGTACTTC.

The chain uses TRBV27 and TRBJ2-7; 7 bases agree with TRBD2. The V gene's germline CDR1 is MNHEY and CDR2 SMNVEV (reference sequence). V lost 4 bases and J lost 0; bases outside the gene matches: 3. The CDR3 covers 14 residues. Here the CDR3 reads CASSWTRSSYEQYF. As DNA, the CDR3 is TGTGCCAGCAGTTGGACTAGGTCCTCCTACGAGCAGTACTTC.

A remark on this clone: Other DNA sequences from this sample encode an identical CDR3 as well. The chain recombines TRBV7-9 with TRBJ2-2, with TRBD1 matching over 9 bases. V shed 5 bases and J 5 bases; nucleotides not matched to a gene: 3. Per germline, CDR1 SEHNR and CDR2 FQNEAQ (reference sequence). CDR3 size: 14 residues. The CDR3 region is CASSRTGETGELFF. The DNA of the CDR3 is TGTGCCAGCAGCAGGACAGGGGAGACCGGGGAGCTGTTTTTT.

As DNA, the CDR3 is TGTGCCAGTAGTGAAGGCGGGGTCGGGACCCAGTACTTC. Protein sequence: CASSEGGVGTQYF. The chain uses TRBV19 and TRBJ2-5; tentatively, D is TRBD2 (6 bases). V was clipped by 5 bases and J by 7 bases, with 14 bases between them. In germline, CDR1 is LNHDA, CDR2 SQIVND (reference sequence). The CDR3 has 13 amino acids.

This clone has more than one count but fewer than ten. The chain has TRBV7-2 and TRBJ2-7; 8 bases line up with TRBD2. Germline V gene sequence: CDR1 SGHTA, CDR2 FQGNSA. V trimming: 2 bases; J trimming: 4 bases; junction bases outside the gene matches: 10. The CDR3 is made up of 16 amino acids. CDR3 in amino acids: CASSLSGGRRGYEQYF. The DNA of the CDR3 is TGTGCCAGCAGCTTATCGGGAGGGAGAAGAGGTTACGAGCAGTACTTC.

The chain employs TRBV19 and TRBJ2-6; D may be TRBD2 (5 bases). Looked up from germline, CDR1 is LNHDA and CDR2 is SQIVND (reference sequence). The germline V and J ends were trimmed by 2 bases and 2 bases, with 7 bases remaining between them. The CDR3 has 15 amino acids. The CDR3 bases are TGTGCCAGTAGTATATCGGGAACTGGGGCCAACGTCCTGACTTTC. Its translation: CASSISGTGANVLTF.

This chain connects TRBV30 to TRBJ2-2; TRBD2 is a possible D gene (6 bases). Between the trimmed V and J ends, which lost 0 bases and 1 base, there was a span of 12 bases. CDR1 is GTSNPN and CDR2 is SVGIG in the germline V gene (reference sequence). The length of the CDR3 is 16 residues. As DNA, the CDR3 is TGTGCCTGGAGTGTACGGGGGACGCTGAACACCGGGGAGCTGTTTTTT. Its protein is CAWSVRGTLNTGELFF.

This clone was seen only once. V gene TRBV5-1 combines with J gene TRBJ2-3; 8 bases line up with TRBD1. The length of the CDR3 is 17 residues. Germline CDR1 is SGHRS and CDR2 is YFSETQ. Trimming took 0 bases from V and 6 from J; bases not matched to a gene: 12. The CDR3 is CASSLEGRPTGVDTQYF. CDR3 bases: TGCGCCAGCAGCTTGGAGGGTAGACCGACAGGGGTTGATACGCAGTATTTT.

The gene calls are TRBV9 and TRBJ2-7, with 9 bases that match TRBD2. V lost 3 bases and J lost 5; bases outside the gene matches: 6. CDR1 and CDR2 from the germline V gene are SGDLS and YYNGEE. The CDR3 has 14 amino acids. The CDR3 here is CASSGGLAINEQYF. The CDR3 DNA sequence: TGTGCCAGCAGCGGGGGACTAGCAATCAACGAGCAGTACTTC.

This clone was seen once. The chain combines TRBV28 with TRBJ2-2, with D hard to call. The CDR3 totals 13 residues. Germline V gives CDR1 MDHEN, CDR2 SYDVKM. V was pared by 1 base and J by 4 bases, with 4 bases between. Written as DNA, the CDR3 is TGTGCCAGCAGTTTATCGGCCACCGGGGAGCTGTTTTTT. Amino acids: CASSLSATGELFF.

The chain joins TRBV29-1 to TRBJ2-3; D unresolved. CDR1 SQVTM and CDR2 ANQGSEA come from the germline V gene. V was cut by 6 bases and J by 2 bases, with 18 bases left in between. The CDR3 length is 15 residues. As DNA, the CDR3 is TGCAGCGTGGGCCCGGGTGGGGTTGACACAGATACGCAGTATTTT. Translating gives CSVGPGGVDTDTQYF.

This chain connects TRBV9 to TRBJ2-5; possibly TRBD2 for D (7 bases). Trimming removed 0 bases from V and 4 bases from J, with 13 bases in between. Germline CDR1 SGDLS, CDR2 YYNGEE. CDR3 length: 15 residues. DNA of the CDR3: TGTGCCAGCAGCGTAGATTCCGGGGGGCGAGAGACCCAGTACTTC. As protein: CASSVDSGGRETQYF.

The V call is TRBV6-1, the J call TRBJ2-7; 9 nucleotides agree with TRBD2. Germline CDR1 reads MNHNS; CDR2 reads SASEGT. The CDR3 has 15 residues. J lost 2 bases, V lost 6 bases, and 8 bases had no gene match. Here the CDR3 reads CASSRSWTSAYEQYF. CDR3 sequence (DNA): TGTGCCAGCAGCCGGAGTTGGACTAGCGCCTACGAGCAGTACTTC.

The rearrangement links TRBV10-3 to TRBJ1-1; possible D gene TRBD1, 6 bases. The CDR3 spans 15 residues. The V end lost 7 bases, the J end lost 1 base, and 16 bases lay between the germline ends. The germline V gene encodes CDR1 ENHRY and CDR2 SYGVKD. CDR3 sequence reads: CAIKPGARGNTEAFF. In DNA form, the CDR3 reads TGTGCCATCAAGCCGGGGGCGAGAGGGAACACTGAAGCTTTCTTT.

The gene calls are TRBV7-2 and TRBJ1-3; D uncertain. V lost 5 bases and J 0 bases, leaving 8 bases between the germline ends. Germline assignment: CDR1 SGHTA and CDR2 FQGNSA. CDR3 size: 14 residues. The CDR3 DNA reads TGTGCCAGCAGCCTTTGGAACTCTGGAAACACCATATATTTT. Translation: CASSLWNSGNTIYF.

This chain links TRBV6-4 with TRBJ2-1; D gene uncertain. Germline lookup yields CDR1 MRHNA and CDR2 SNTAGT. The CDR3 runs to 9 residues. V was clipped by 10 bases and J by 6 bases, with 4 bases between them. CDR3 DNA: TGTGCCACAGGCAATGAGCAGTTCTTC. This codes for CATGNEQFF.

The rearrangement uses TRBV14 and TRBJ2-1; tentative D call: TRBD1 (6 bases). The CDR3 extends over 13 amino acids. The V and J ends lost 1 base and 12 bases respectively, with 13 bases between them. Germline loops: CDR1 SGHDN, CDR2 FVKESK. This CDR3 reads CASSQVQGLGQFF. The CDR3 DNA follows: TGTGCCAGCAGCCAAGTACAGGGTCTGGGGCAGTTCTTC.

The chain is built from TRBV4-1 and TRBJ1-1, with a tentative D call TRBD1 (6 bases). The CDR3 runs to 18 residues. V was cut by 3 bases and J by 0 bases, with 20 bases left in between. The germline CDR1 and CDR2 sequences are MGHRA and YSYEKL. The CDR3 spells CASSQPRRAGEVNTEAFF. The CDR3 DNA is TGCGCCAGCAGCCAGCCCCGTCGGGCAGGGGAGGTGAACACTGAAGCTTTCTTT.

The chain combines TRBV29-1 with TRBJ2-5; D not resolved. Germline-derived CDR1 and CDR2 are SQVTM and ANQGSEA. The CDR3 is 15 amino acids. V was clipped by 5 bases and J by 0 bases, with 16 bases between them. CDR3 residues: CSVLGPAGDQETQYF. CDR3 DNA sequence: TGCAGCGTTTTGGGTCCGGCAGGAGACCAAGAGACCCAGTACTTC.

V usage is TRBV7-2 and J usage is TRBJ1-1, with D possibly matching TRBD1 (6 bases). The CDR3 is 14 residues long. Looked up from germline, CDR1 is SGHTA and CDR2 is FQGNSA. V shed 6 bases and J shed 8 bases, with 19 bases lying between them. The CDR3 loop reads CASRRTEIHKEAFF. CDR3 DNA: TGTGCCAGCAGGCGGACAGAAATTCACAAGGAAGCTTTCTTT.

V is TRBV19 and J is TRBJ1-2; D possibly corresponds to TRBD1 (5 bases). Germline CDR1 LNHDA, CDR2 SQIVND (reference sequence). CDR3 length: 17 residues. Trimming removed 4 bases at V and 8 bases at J, with 26 bases between. The CDR3 DNA sequence: TGTGCCAGTAGTACACTCCCTCCCCGGGACGGACTCGGGGGCTACACCTTC. This encodes CASSTLPPRDGLGGYTF.

CDR3 region: CASSSMLAGVGDTQYF. The CDR3 DNA follows: TGTGCCAGCAGCTCGATGCTAGCGGGAGTCGGTGATACGCAGTATTTT. The gene calls are TRBV5-4 and TRBJ2-3, with 10 bases identical to TRBD2. Germline V CDR1 and CDR2: SGHNT, YYREEE (reference sequence). Losses at the gene ends were 3 bases for V and 6 bases for J; bases not matched to a gene: 10. This CDR3 has 16 amino acids.

This clone has only one observation. The rearrangement links TRBV6-1 to TRBJ2-3, with D tentatively TRBD1 or TRBD2 (5 bases each). With 5 bases removed from V and 3 bases from J, the gap between germline ends came to 12 bases. CDR1 and CDR2 (germline): MNHNS, SASEGT. The CDR3 extends over 14 amino acids. This CDR3 reads CASSTNGATDTQYF. CDR3 nucleotide sequence: TGTGCCAGCAGTACAAACGGGGCTACAGATACGCAGTATTTT.

The J gene is TRBJ2-1, the V gene TRBV27; D tentatively fits TRBD1 or TRBD2 (7 bases each). Trimming took off 6 bases at V and 4 bases at J, with 22 bases between the two ends. The CDR3 has 17 amino acids. Germline V gene sequence: CDR1 MNHEY, CDR2 SMNVEV (reference sequence). This chain's CDR3 is CASRPPGGGPVYNEQFF. CDR3 nucleotide sequence: TGTGCCAGCAGACCCCCAGGGGGAGGGCCAGTATACAATGAGCAGTTCTTC.

This clone was found a few times. The chain has TRBV6-1 and TRBJ2-7, with 7 bases fitting TRBD2. Germline CDR1 and CDR2: MNHNS and SASEGT. The CDR3 consists of 16 residues. The V and J ends lost 3 bases and 3 bases, in that order; junction bases with no gene match: 11. CDR3 in amino acids: CASSDILGGLGYEQYF. Written as DNA, the CDR3 is TGTGCCAGCAGTGATATCCTCGGGGGGTTAGGCTACGAGCAGTACTTC.

The genes are TRBV5-6 and TRBJ1-3; no clear D gene. The germline V gene has CDR1 SGHDT and CDR2 YYEEEE. Deletions cut 4 bases from V and 4 bases from J, with 15 bases between. The CDR3 has 15 amino acids. DNA for the CDR3: TGTGCCAGCAGCCGAGAAATACTGTCCGGAAACACCATATATTTT. Its protein product is CASSREILSGNTIYF.

This chain connects TRBV19 to TRBJ2-6; TRBD1 matches 8 bases. Germline CDR1 and CDR2: LNHDA and SQIVND (reference sequence). With V trimmed by 9 bases and J by 0 bases, 7 bases remained unmatched. This CDR3 is built from 16 residues. DNA of the CDR3: TGTGCCAGCCGGGAACAGGGGGGCTCTGGGGCCAACGTCCTGACTTTC. Its protein is CASREQGGSGANVLTF.

The V call is TRBV5-1, the J call TRBJ2-1, with D perhaps TRBD1 or TRBD2 (5 bases each). Trimming stripped 4 bases from V and 5 bases from J, with 19 bases between. CDR3 length equals 16 residues. Looked up from germline, CDR1 is SGHRS and CDR2 is YFSETQ. CDR3 DNA: TGCGCCAGCAGCGGGGCTTCGGGGCGCGGAAACAATGAGCAGTTCTTC. It is translated as CASSGASGRGNNEQFF.

This clone turned up a few times. The J gene is TRBJ2-1, the V gene TRBV9, with D maybe TRBD2 (5 bases). The CDR3 spans 16 residues. Trimming took off 0 bases at V and 9 bases at J, with 19 bases between the two ends. Germline CDR1 reads SGDLS; CDR2 reads YYNGEE. This chain's CDR3 is CASSVAGVRGSGEQFF. The CDR3 DNA is TGTGCCAGCAGCGTAGCTGGGGTCCGGGGTTCGGGTGAGCAGTTCTTC.